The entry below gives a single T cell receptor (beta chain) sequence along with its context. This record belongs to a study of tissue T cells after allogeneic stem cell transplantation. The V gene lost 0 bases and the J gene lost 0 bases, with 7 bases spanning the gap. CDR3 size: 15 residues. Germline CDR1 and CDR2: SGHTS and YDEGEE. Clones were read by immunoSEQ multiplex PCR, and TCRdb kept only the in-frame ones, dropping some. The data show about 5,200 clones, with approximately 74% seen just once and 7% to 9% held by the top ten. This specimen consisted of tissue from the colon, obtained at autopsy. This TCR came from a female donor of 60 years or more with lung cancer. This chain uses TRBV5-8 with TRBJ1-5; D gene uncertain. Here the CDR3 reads CASSLAGNSNQPQHF. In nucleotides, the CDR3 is TGTGCCAGCAGCTTGGCTGGGAATAGCAATCAGCCCCAGCATTTT.